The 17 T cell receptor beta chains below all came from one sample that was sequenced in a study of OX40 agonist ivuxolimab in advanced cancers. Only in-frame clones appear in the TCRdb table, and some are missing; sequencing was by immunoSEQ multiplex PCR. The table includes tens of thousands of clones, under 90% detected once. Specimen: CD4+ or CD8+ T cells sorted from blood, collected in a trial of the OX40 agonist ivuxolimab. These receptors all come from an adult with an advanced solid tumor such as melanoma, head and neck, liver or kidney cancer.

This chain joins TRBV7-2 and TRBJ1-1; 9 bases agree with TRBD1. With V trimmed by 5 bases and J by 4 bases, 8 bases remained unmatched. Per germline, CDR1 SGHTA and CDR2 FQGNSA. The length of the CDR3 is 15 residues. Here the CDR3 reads CASSRGTGSGTEAFF. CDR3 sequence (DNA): TGTGCCAGCAGCCGCGGGACAGGGAGTGGCACTGAAGCTTTCTTT.

The DNA for the CDR3 is TGTGCCAGCGCCTACAGGGTAGGAGGTGAAAAACTGTTTTTT. As protein: CASAYRVGGEKLFF. The rearrangement joins TRBV6-5 to TRBJ1-4, with D possibly TRBD1 on 6 matching bases. The CDR3 totals 14 residues. CDR1 is MNHEY, CDR2 SVGAGI, per germline. Trimming stripped 8 bases from V and 7 bases from J, with 17 bases between.

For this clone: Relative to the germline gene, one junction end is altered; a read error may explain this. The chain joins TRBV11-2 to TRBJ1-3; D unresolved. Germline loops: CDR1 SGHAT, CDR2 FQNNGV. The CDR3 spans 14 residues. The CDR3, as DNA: TGTGCCAGCAGCGCCAGTGGAACGGGAAACCCCATATATTTT. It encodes CASSASGTGNPIYF.

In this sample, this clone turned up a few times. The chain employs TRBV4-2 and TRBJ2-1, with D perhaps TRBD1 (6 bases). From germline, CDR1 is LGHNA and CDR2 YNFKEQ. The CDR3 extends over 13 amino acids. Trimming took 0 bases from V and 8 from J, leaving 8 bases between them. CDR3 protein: CASSQEGAYEQFF. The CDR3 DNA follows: TGTGCCAGCAGCCAAGAGGGGGCCTATGAGCAGTTCTTC.

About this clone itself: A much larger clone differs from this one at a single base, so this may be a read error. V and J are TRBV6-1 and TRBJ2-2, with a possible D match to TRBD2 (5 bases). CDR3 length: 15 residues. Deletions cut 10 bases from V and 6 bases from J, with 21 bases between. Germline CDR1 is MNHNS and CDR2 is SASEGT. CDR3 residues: CATPKDGGPAGELFF. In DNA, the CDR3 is TGTGCCACCCCCAAGGACGGAGGACCAGCCGGGGAGCTGTTTTTT.

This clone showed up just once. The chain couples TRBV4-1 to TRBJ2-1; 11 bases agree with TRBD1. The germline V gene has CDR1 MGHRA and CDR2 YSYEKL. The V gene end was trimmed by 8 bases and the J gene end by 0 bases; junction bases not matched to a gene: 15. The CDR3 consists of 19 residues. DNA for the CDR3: TGCGCCAGCTCTGGTACCGAAACCGGGACAGGGGGCTCCTACAATGAGCAGTTCTTC. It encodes CASSGTETGTGGSYNEQFF.

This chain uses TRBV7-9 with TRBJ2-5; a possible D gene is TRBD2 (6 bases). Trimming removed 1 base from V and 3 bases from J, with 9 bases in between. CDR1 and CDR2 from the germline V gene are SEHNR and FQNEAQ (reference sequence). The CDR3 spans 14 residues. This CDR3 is CASSLGWGEETQYF. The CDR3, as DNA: TGTGCCAGCAGCTTAGGATGGGGGGAAGAGACCCAGTACTTC.

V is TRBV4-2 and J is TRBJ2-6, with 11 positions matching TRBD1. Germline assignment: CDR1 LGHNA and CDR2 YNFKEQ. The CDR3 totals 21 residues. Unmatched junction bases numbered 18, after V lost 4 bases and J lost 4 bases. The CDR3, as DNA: TGTGCCAGCAGCCCAACCGATAGGACAGGGGGCGAACTCTGGGGGGCCAACGTCCTGACTTTC. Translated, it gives CASSPTDRTGGELWGANVLTF.

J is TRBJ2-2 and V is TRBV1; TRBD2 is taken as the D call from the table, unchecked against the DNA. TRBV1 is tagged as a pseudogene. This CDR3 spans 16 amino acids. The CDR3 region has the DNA TGCACCAGCCCCTCCGTGGAGGGGGGGCGTACCGGGGAGCTGTTTTTT. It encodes CTSPSVEGGRTGELFF.

The CDR3 reads CASRISSGSSYEQYF. As DNA, the CDR3 is TGTGCCAGCAGAATAAGCAGCGGGAGTTCCTACGAGCAGTACTTC. The V call is TRBV6-5, the J call TRBJ2-7, with TRBD2 matching over 8 bases. CDR1 is MNHEY, CDR2 SVGAGI, per germline. The ends lost 6 bases at V and 1 base at J; junction bases unmatched: 8. This CDR3 has 15 residues.

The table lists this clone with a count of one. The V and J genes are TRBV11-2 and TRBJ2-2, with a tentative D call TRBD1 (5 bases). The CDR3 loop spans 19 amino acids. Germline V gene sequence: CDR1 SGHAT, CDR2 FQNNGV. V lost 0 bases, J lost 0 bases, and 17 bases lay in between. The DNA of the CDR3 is TGTGCCAGCAGCTTAGATCTAATGATAGGGGCGCCGAACACCGGGGAGCTGTTTTTT. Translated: CASSLDLMIGAPNTGELFF.

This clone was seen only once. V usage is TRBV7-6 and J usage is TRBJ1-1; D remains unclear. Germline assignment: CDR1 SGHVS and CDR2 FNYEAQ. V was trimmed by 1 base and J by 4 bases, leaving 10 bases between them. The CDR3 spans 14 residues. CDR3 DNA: TGTGCCAGCAGCTTAGGGACTTGGGCCACTGAAGCTTTCTTT. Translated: CASSLGTWATEAFF. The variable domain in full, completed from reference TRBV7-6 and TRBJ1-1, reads GAGVSQSPRYKVTKRGQDVALRCDPISGHVSLYWYRQALGQGPEFLTYFNYEAQQDKSGLPNDRFSAERPEGSISTLTIQRTEQRDSAMYRCASSLGTWATEAFFGQGTRLTVV.

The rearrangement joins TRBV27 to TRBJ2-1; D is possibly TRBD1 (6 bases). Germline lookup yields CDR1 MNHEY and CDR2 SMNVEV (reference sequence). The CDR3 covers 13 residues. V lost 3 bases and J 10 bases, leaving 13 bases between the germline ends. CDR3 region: CASSLSGVREQFF. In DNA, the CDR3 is TGTGCCAGCAGTTTGTCAGGGGTCAGGGAGCAGTTCTTC.

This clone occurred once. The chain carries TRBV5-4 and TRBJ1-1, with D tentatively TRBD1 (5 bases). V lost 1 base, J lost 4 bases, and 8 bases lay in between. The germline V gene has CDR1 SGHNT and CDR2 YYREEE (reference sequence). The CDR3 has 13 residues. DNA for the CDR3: TGTGCCAGCAGCTTGATAGGGACCACTGAAGCTTTCTTT. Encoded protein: CASSLIGTTEAFF.

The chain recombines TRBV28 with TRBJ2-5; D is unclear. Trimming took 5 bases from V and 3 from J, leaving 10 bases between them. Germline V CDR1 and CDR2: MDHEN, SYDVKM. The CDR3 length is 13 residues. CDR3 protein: CASSPNYEETQYF. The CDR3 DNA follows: TGTGCCAGCAGTCCGAACTATGAAGAGACCCAGTACTTC.

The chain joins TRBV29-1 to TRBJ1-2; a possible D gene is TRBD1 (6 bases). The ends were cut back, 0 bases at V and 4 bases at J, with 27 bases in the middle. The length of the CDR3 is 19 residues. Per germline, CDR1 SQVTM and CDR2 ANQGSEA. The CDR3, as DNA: TGCAGCGTTGAAGATCGGCCGTACCGGGACAACCTCGTGTCCTATGGCTACACCTTC. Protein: CSVEDRPYRDNLVSYGYTF.

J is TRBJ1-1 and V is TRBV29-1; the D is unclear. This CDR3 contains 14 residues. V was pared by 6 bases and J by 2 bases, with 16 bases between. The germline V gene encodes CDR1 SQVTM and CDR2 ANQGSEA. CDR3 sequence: CSVWGEVGNTEAFF. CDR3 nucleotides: TGCAGCGTGTGGGGTGAGGTGGGAAACACTGAAGCTTTCTTT.